A selection of T cell receptor beta chains follows, all from one sample in a study of CD8 T cells in Susac syndrome. TCRdb analysed the immunoSEQ multiplex PCR reads with MiXCR anew, one entry per CDR3 protein. The sample lists 100,000 to 150,000 distinct CDR3 sequences; around 95% were seen once. Input material: CD8+ T cells from PBMCs. Receptors originate from a human donor with Susac syndrome. The CDR3 runs from the conserved cysteine through the conserved F or W. A D gene is named only where the DNA matches it firmly. The size field is filled for only some rows; it gives once, few, many or a size class.

D gene,V gene,J gene,clone size,CDR3 protein,CDR3 DNA
TRBD2,TRBV12-3/TRBV12-4,TRBJ2-1,-,CASSASGGYNEQFF,TGTGCCAGCAGTGCTAGCGGGGGCTACAATGAGCAGTTCTTC
TRBD1,TRBV19,TRBJ2-2,-,CASSTDRGSTGELFF,TGTGCCAGTAGCACCGACAGGGGGAGTACCGGGGAGCTGTTTTTT
TRBD1,TRBV2,TRBJ1-5,-,CASRDRGDNQPQHF,TGTGCCAGCAGAGACAGGGGAGACAATCAGCCCCAGCATTTT
-,TRBV6-5,TRBJ2-1,-,CASGYGTAAQFF,TGTGCCAGCGGGTACGGGACGGCGGCGCAGTTCTTC
TRBD2,TRBV5-1,TRBJ2-7,-,CASSLVAGAYEQYF,TGCGCCAGCAGCTTGGTAGCGGGAGCCTACGAGCAGTACTTC
-,TRBV9,TRBJ2-1,-,CASSGRQSSNEQFF,TGTGCCAGCAGCGGACGACAGTCTAGCAATGAGCAGTTCTTC
TRBD1,TRBV6-5,TRBJ1-1,-,CASSPTGRGTEAFF,TGTGCCAGCAGCCCGACAGGGAGAGGGACTGAAGCTTTCTTT
-,TRBV30,TRBJ2-7,-,CAWSVLGGIHEQYF,TGTGCCTGGAGTGTACTTGGGGGAATCCACGAGCAGTACTTC
-,TRBV29-1,TRBJ2-7,once,CSVRRGYEQYF,TGCAGCGTTCGACGGGGCTACGAGCAGTACTTC
-,TRBV30,TRBJ1-4,-,CAWSGDIATNEKLFF,TGTGCCTGGAGCGGAGACATAGCAACTAATGAAAAACTGTTTTTT
-,TRBV3-1,TRBJ1-1,few,CASSQGTANTEAFF,TGTGCCAGCAGCCAAGGGACAGCGAACACTGAAGCTTTCTTT
TRBD1,TRBV5-6,TRBJ1-4,-,CASSSVGQGVEKLFF,TGTGCCAGCAGCTCCGTGGGACAGGGTGTGGAAAAACTGTTTTTT
TRBD1,TRBV10-3,TRBJ2-5,-,CAISESGTVQETQYF,TGTGCCATCAGTGAGTCAGGGACAGTCCAAGAGACCCAGTACTTC
TRBD2,TRBV20-1,TRBJ2-5,-,CSARELAGGLEETQYF,TGCAGTGCTAGAGAACTAGCGGGAGGGCTAGAAGAGACCCAGTACTTC
TRBD1,TRBV28,TRBJ1-5,-,CASRGTGGNQPQHF,TGTGCCAGCAGGGGGACAGGCGGCAATCAGCCCCAGCATTTT
-,TRBV5-5,TRBJ2-7,-,CASSFIGEQYF,TGTGCCAGCAGCTTTATTGGTGAGCAGTACTTC
-,TRBV9,TRBJ1-1,-,CASSVVAGNTEAFF,TGTGCCAGCAGCGTAGTAGCCGGGAACACTGAAGCTTTCTTT
TRBD1,TRBV27,TRBJ1-2,-,CASRTGTGYGYTF,TGTGCCAGCAGGACCGGGACAGGATATGGCTACACCTTC
TRBD2,TRBV20-1,TRBJ2-5,-,CSARGTSGSLETQYF,TGCAGTGCTCGAGGGACTAGCGGGAGCCTTGAGACCCAGTACTTC
TRBD2,TRBV6-4,TRBJ2-3,few,CASSEAGAADTQYF,TGTGCCAGCAGTGAAGCGGGGGCGGCAGATACGCAGTATTTT
-,TRBV27,TRBJ1-1,-,CASSRQGIGTEAFF,TGTGCCAGCAGTCGCCAGGGAATTGGGACTGAAGCTTTCTTT
-,TRBV20-1,TRBJ2-7,-,CSARPGDLYEQYF,TGCAGTGCTAGACCCGGGGATCTCTACGAGCAGTACTTC
-,TRBV27,TRBJ1-1,-,CASSLLAANTEAFF,TGTGCCAGCAGTTTATTGGCAGCGAACACTGAAGCTTTCTTT
-,TRBV7-3,TRBJ2-7,-,CASSLHGGKLYEQYF,TGTGCCAGCAGCTTACACGGCGGGAAGCTCTACGAGCAGTACTTC
TRBD1,TRBV15,TRBJ1-1,-,CATSSSGGLGTEAFF,TGTGCCACCAGCTCCTCAGGGGGCCTTGGCACTGAAGCTTTCTTT
-,TRBV30,TRBJ2-1,-,CAWSRQVNEQFF,TGTGCCTGGAGTCGGCAGGTCAATGAGCAGTTCTTC
-,TRBV29-1,TRBJ2-1,-,CSVGSDNEQFF,TGCAGCGTCGGGTCGGACAATGAGCAGTTCTTC
-,TRBV7-6,TRBJ1-2,-,CASSLRIGLGDQYGYTF,TGTGCCAGCAGCTTACGTATAGGGCTCGGTGACCAATATGGCTACACCTTC
TRBD1,TRBV27,TRBJ1-2,-,CASGNQGAKDGYTF,TGTGCCAGCGGAAATCAGGGGGCTAAGGATGGCTACACCTTC
-,TRBV7-9,TRBJ2-7,-,CASSYLLGSSYEQYF,TGTGCCAGCAGCTATTTGTTAGGGTCGTCCTACGAGCAGTACTTC
TRBD2,TRBV27,TRBJ2-1,once,CASITFLASGVGEQFF,TGTGCCAGCATTACGTTCCTGGCTAGCGGGGTGGGAGAGCAGTTCTTC
-,TRBV13,TRBJ2-5,-,CASSRDSEETQYF,TGTGCCAGCAGCCGGGACTCGGAAGAGACCCAGTACTTC
-,TRBV12-3/TRBV12-4,TRBJ1-2,-,CASSLRDRAFGYTF,TGTGCCAGCAGCCTCCGGGACCGAGCCTTTGGCTACACCTTC
TRBD1,TRBV4-1,TRBJ2-7,-,CASSQEDRDSYEQYF,TGCGCCAGCAGCCAAGAGGACAGGGACTCCTACGAGCAGTACTTC
TRBD2,TRBV29-1,TRBJ2-4,-,CSVYLGTRNIQYF,TGCAGCGTTTACCTGGGGACTAGAAACATTCAGTACTTC
-,TRBV30,TRBJ2-7,-,CAWSVGQGLLYEQYF,TGTGCCTGGAGTGTCGGGCAGGGGCTTCTCTACGAGCAGTACTTC
-,TRBV25-1,TRBJ2-7,-,CASSGHYEQYF,TGTGCCAGCAGTGGACACTACGAGCAGTACTTC
-,TRBV21-1,TRBJ2-5,-,CASSTYRPWETQYF,TGTGCCAGCAGCACCTATCGACCGTGGGAGACCCAGTACTTC
-,TRBV27,TRBJ2-5,-,CASSPFDSYQETQYF,TGTGCCAGCAGCCCCTTTGACTCGTACCAAGAGACCCAGTACTTC
-,TRBV29-1,TRBJ2-1,-,CSVLKPSSYNEQFF,TGCAGCGTTCTTAAGCCTAGCAGCTACAATGAGCAGTTCTTC
TRBD1,TRBV27,TRBJ1-2,-,CASSPTGVRAFGYTF,TGTGCCAGCAGTCCGACAGGGGTCCGCGCCTTTGGCTACACCTTC
-,TRBV20-1,TRBJ2-1,-,CSAKGGSYNEQFF,TGCAGTGCTAAAGGGGGCTCCTACAATGAGCAGTTCTTC
-,TRBV15,TRBJ2-5,-,CATSTSKGPQETQYF,TGTGCCACCAGCACCTCCAAGGGGCCCCAAGAGACCCAGTACTTC
TRBD1,TRBV12-3/TRBV12-4,TRBJ2-7,-,CASRGQTGAYEQYF,TGTGCCAGCAGGGGCCAGACAGGGGCCTACGAGCAGTACTTC
TRBD2,TRBV4-1,TRBJ2-3,-,CASSQRTSGGTDTQYF,TGCGCCAGCAGCCAACGGACTAGCGGGGGGACAGATACGCAGTATTTT
-,TRBV29-1,TRBJ2-3,-,CSDRDPLDTQYF,TGCAGTGACCGGGACCCCCTAGATACGCAGTATTTT
TRBD1,TRBV5-1,TRBJ1-1,-,CASRWDREGEAFF,TGCGCCAGCAGATGGGACAGGGAAGGAGAAGCTTTCTTT
-,TRBV11-2,TRBJ2-7,-,CASSSLPTSFTSYEQYF,TGTGCCAGCAGCTCCCTTCCGACTAGTTTTACCTCCTACGAGCAGTACTTC
-,TRBV11-2,TRBJ2-1,-,CASSLDGAGTNYEQFF,TGTGCCAGCAGCTTAGATGGCGCGGGAACTAACTATGAGCAGTTCTTC
-,TRBV19,TRBJ1-1,-,CASSPGVDGGGTEAFF,TGTGCCAGTAGCCCCGGGGTGGACGGTGGTGGCACTGAAGCTTTCTTT
-,TRBV25-1,TRBJ1-1,-,CASSESGAGAAFF,TGTGCCAGCAGTGAATCTGGGGCTGGCGCGGCTTTCTTT
-,TRBV13,TRBJ1-1,-,CASSPDNTEAFF,TGTGCCAGCAGCCCCGATAACACTGAAGCTTTCTTT
-,TRBV7-9,TRBJ1-3,-,CASPGELTNTIYF,TGTGCCAGCCCGGGGGAATTGACAAACACCATATATTTT
-,TRBV12-3/TRBV12-4,TRBJ2-1,-,CASSLELGDNEQFF,TGTGCCAGCAGTTTGGAGTTGGGGGACAATGAGCAGTTCTTC